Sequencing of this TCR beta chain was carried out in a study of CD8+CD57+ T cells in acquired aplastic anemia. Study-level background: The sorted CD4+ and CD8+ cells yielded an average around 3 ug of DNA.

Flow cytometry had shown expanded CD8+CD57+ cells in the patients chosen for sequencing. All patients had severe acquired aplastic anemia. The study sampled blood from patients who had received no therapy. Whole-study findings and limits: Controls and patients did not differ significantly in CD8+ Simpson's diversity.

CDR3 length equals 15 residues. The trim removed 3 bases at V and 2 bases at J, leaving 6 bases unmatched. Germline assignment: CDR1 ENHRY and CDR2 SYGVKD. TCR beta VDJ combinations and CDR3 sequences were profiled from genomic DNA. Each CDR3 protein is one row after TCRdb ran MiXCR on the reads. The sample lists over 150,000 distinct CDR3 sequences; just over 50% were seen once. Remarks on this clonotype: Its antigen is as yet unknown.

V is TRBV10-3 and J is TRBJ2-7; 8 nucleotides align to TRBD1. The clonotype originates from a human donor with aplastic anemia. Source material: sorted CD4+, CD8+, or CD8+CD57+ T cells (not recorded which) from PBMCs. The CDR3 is CAISDLGQDTYEQYF. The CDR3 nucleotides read TGTGCCATCAGTGATTTGGGACAGGACACCTACGAGCAGTACTTC.